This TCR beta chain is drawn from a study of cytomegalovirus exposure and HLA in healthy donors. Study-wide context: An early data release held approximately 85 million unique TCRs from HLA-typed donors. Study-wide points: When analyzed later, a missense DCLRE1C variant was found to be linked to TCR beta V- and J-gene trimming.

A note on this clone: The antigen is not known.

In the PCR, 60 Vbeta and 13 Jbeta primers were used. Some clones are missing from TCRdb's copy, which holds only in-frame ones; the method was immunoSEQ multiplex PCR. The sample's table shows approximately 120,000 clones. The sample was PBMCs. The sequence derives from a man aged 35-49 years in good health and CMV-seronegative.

The CDR3 region is CASSQGQGVLDTQYF. As DNA, the CDR3 is TGTGCCAGCAGCCAGGGACAGGGGGTACTCGATACGCAGTATTTT. The gene calls are TRBV7-2 and TRBJ2-3; 11 bases fit TRBD1. In germline, CDR1 is SGHTA, CDR2 FQGNSA. The CDR3 extends over 15 amino acids. After removal of 5 bases from V and 6 bases from J, the junction contained 7 bases not matched to a gene. Variable domain in full (rest from reference TRBV7-2 and TRBJ2-3): GAGVSQSPSNKVTEKGKDVELRCDPISGHTALYWYRQSLGQGLEFLIYFQGNSAPDKSGLPSDRFSAERTGGSVSTLTIQRTQQEDSAVYLCASSQGQGVLDTQYFGPGTRLTVL.